This note documents a single TCR beta chain sequence. Its specificity is not known. This sample is drawn from a study of OX40 agonist ivuxolimab in advanced cancers. Study observations and caveats: CD4+ T cells averaged fewer expanded clones than CD8+ T cells.

The V gene end was trimmed by 4 bases and the J gene end by 7 bases; junction bases not matched to a gene: 4. Germline V gene sequence: CDR1 SGHAT, CDR2 FQNNGV. The CDR3 loop spans 13 amino acids. Generated by immunoSEQ multiplex PCR, the TCRdb table keeps only in-frame clones and is missing some. This table has 40,000 to 50,000 clones, approximately 88% appearing once. The TCR originated in an adult with an advanced solid tumor such as melanoma, head and neck, liver or kidney cancer. This sequence joins TRBV11-2 and TRBJ2-1; 7 bases align to TRBD1. The specimen was CD4+ or CD8+ T cells sorted from blood, collected in a trial of the OX40 agonist ivuxolimab. In DNA, the CDR3 is TGTGCCAGCAGCTACGACAGGGAGAATGAGCAGTTCTTC. Translating gives CASSYDRENEQFF.